Shown below are 9 T cell receptor beta chains from a single sample sequenced in a study of T cells in localized non-small cell lung cancer. Profiling relied on immunoSEQ multiplex PCR, and the TCRdb table lists in-frame clones only, not all of them. The sample includes some 140,000 clones, approximately 88% of them seen just once. This specimen was peripheral blood, taken before any cancer treatment. The receptors shown here come from a female donor of 60 years or more with stage I lung adenocarcinoma.

The chain links TRBV29-1 to TRBJ2-3, with 12 bases aligning to TRBD2. CDR3 size: 14 residues. Germline V gives CDR1 SQVTM, CDR2 ANQGSEA. V shed 5 bases and J 3 bases; nucleotides not matched to a gene: 3. CDR3 in DNA: TGCAGCGTTAAGACTAGCGGGAGAACAGATACGCAGTATTTT. Translating gives CSVKTSGRTDTQYF.

This chain joins TRBV5-1 and TRBJ1-1; D is unresolved. V was cut by 6 bases and J by 1 base, with 13 bases left in between. CDR1 is SGHRS, CDR2 YFSETQ, per germline. This CDR3 contains 14 residues. CDR3 loop: CASTSSGGNTEAFF. As DNA, the CDR3 is TGCGCCAGCACCTCATCGGGTGGGAACACTGAAGCTTTCTTT.

The chain uses TRBV28 and TRBJ2-5; TRBD1 matches 8 bases. The V gene's germline CDR1 is MDHEN and CDR2 SYDVKM. The CDR3 totals 15 residues. J gave up 6 bases and V 5 bases, and 11 bases lay outside the gene matches. CDR3 amino acids: CASSQADRDGKTQYF. The CDR3 DNA reads TGTGCCAGCAGTCAAGCGGACAGGGATGGAAAGACCCAGTACTTC.

The CDR3 nucleotides are TGTGCCAGCAGGAGGGGATCGGGCGAGCAGTACTTC. This codes for CASRRGSGEQYF. V gene TRBV6-5 combines with J gene TRBJ2-7; perhaps D is TRBD1 or TRBD2 (5 bases each). With 6 bases removed from V and 6 bases from J, the gap between germline ends came to 12 bases. The germline V gene encodes CDR1 MNHEY and CDR2 SVGAGI. The CDR3 totals 12 residues.

This chain joins TRBV28 and TRBJ1-4; the match to TRBD1 covers 7 bases. The V gene end was trimmed by 6 bases and the J gene end by 8 bases; junction bases not matched to a gene: 3. CDR1 and CDR2 (germline): MDHEN, SYDVKM. The CDR3 is 12 residues long. CDR3 DNA: TGTGCCAGCAGGGTGACAGGGGAAAAACTGTTTTTT. Its protein product is CASRVTGEKLFF.

The chain has TRBV28 and TRBJ1-2; TRBD1 might be the D (5 bases). The CDR3 loop spans 14 amino acids. Germline values: CDR1 MDHEN, CDR2 SYDVKM. Trimming removed 6 bases at V and 0 bases at J, with 11 bases between. The CDR3 region has the DNA TGTGCCAGCAGCCAGAGGGGAGCTAACTATGGCTACACCTTC. Translation: CASSQRGANYGYTF.

V usage is TRBV7-2 and J usage is TRBJ2-7; D gene ambiguous. The CDR3 runs 12 residues. Germline V CDR1 and CDR2: SGHTA, FQGNSA. V lost 5 bases and J lost 6, with 11 bases in between. The CDR3 loop is CASSRPFREQYF. The CDR3 region has the DNA TGTGCCAGCAGCCGCCCGTTTCGCGAGCAGTACTTC.

The count of this clone is one. The chain's CDR3 is CASSQSPPPPDRSPNPQHF. CDR3 coding DNA: TGTGCCAGCAGCCAGTCCCCACCACCTCCTGACAGGAGCCCGAATCCCCAGCATTTT. The chain is built from TRBV4-2 and TRBJ1-5; D perhaps matches TRBD1 (6 bases). V lost 3 bases, J lost 10 bases, and 31 bases lay in between. Germline CDR1 is LGHNA and CDR2 is YNFKEQ. The CDR3 is 19 amino acids.

The chain is built from TRBV7-3 and TRBJ2-7, with a tentative D call TRBD1 (6 bases). The CDR3 sequence is 14 residues long. V lost 4 bases, J lost 2 bases, and 12 bases lay in between. Germline CDR1 reads SGHTA; CDR2 reads FQGTGA. The CDR3 DNA reads TGTGCCAGCAGCTCCCAGCCAGGGGCCTACGAGCAGTACTTC. Translation gives CASSSQPGAYEQYF.